Detailed here is one TCR beta chain. Its antigen is as yet unknown. The record originates from a study of vaccination and CD4 T cells after COVID-19. Sequencing of cultured CD4+ T cell DNA used the Oncomine TCR Beta short-read assay. Using its own MiXCR run on the PCR reads, TCRdb lists one record per CDR3 protein. This sample has 17,000 or so distinct CDR3 sequences, with roughly three quarters found just once. The treatment denotes: roughly 10-day PBMC culture with coronavirus spike peptide pools or control peptides (ViraFEST assay). This CDR3 region has 13 residues. V dropped 6 bases and J dropped 2 bases, with 13 bases sitting between them. The V gene's germline CDR1 is DFQATT and CDR2 SNEGSKA (reference sequence).

The sequenced sample consisted of CD4+ T cells from blood, cultured in vitro. This rearrangement joins TRBV20-1 to TRBJ1-1; no firm D call. This sequence was found in a human donor who had recovered from COVID-19. CDR3 region: CSAPSPINTEAFF. CDR3 sequence (DNA): TGCAGTGCCCCCTCCCCTATTAACACTGAAGCTTTCTTT.